This T cell receptor beta chain emerged from a study of identical twins. General study points: Cross-sectional statistical analysis was relied on for the conclusions, without the same donors being followed. Fewer insertions were carried by abundant cord blood beta clonotypes, but none was seen in memory repertoires. Twin-shared out-of-frame alpha sequences were enriched for low generation probability. Invariant T cells like MAIT and iNKT could partly confound the zero-insertion analyses.

Turning to this clonotype: Its antigen is currently unknown. An end of the junction does not agree with germline; a read error may underlie this.

TCRdb independently ran MiXCR on the 5' RACE reads; one entry per CDR3 protein. The profile shows 1.5 million to 2 million distinct CDR3 sequences, 32% of them singletons. The sequence derives from a newborn girl in good health. The sequenced sample was cord blood.

The CDR3 is CGVDKLRVPSEDTQYF. The CDR3 DNA is TGCGGCGTTGACAAACTCAGGGTGCCAAGTGAAGATACGCAGTATTTT. The chain links TRBV29-1 to TRBJ2-3, with a possible D match to TRBD1 (5 bases). Germline V gives CDR1 SQVTM, CDR2 ANQGSEA. The CDR3 runs to 16 residues.